The sample holds a few counts of the clone carrying this TCR beta chain. The antigen is not known. This specimen comes from a study of CD8+CD57+ T cells in acquired aplastic anemia. Germline V lookup: CDR1 SEHNR, CDR2 FQNEAQ (reference sequence). The CDR3 runs 14 residues. Trimming took off 5 bases at V and 2 bases at J, with 11 bases between the two ends. For sequencing, patients were chosen who had shown expansion of CD8+CD57+ cells by flow cytometry. Every patient had severe acquired aplastic anemia. Genomic DNA served as template for TCR beta VDJ and CDR3 profiling. A single record per CDR3 protein comes from TCRdb applying MiXCR to the reads. The sample records about 200,000 distinct CDR3 sequences, approximately 65% being singletons. Study findings and constraints: Any difference that existed in CD8+ Simpson's diversity between patients and controls was not significant.

The genes are TRBV7-9 and TRBJ2-3; D is possibly TRBD1 or TRBD2 (5 bases each). Specimen: sorted CD4+, CD8+, or CD8+CD57+ T cells (not recorded which) from PBMCs. The clonotype comes from a human donor with aplastic anemia. CDR3 loop: CASSTRGATDTQYF. The CDR3 coding sequence is TGTGCCAGCAGCACGCGAGGGGCCACAGATACGCAGTATTTT.